A selection of T cell receptor beta chains follows, all from one sample in a study of T-cell memory formation after mild COVID-19. TCRdb reprocessed the 5' RACE reads via MiXCR and lists one record per CDR3 protein. The table records 250,000 to 300,000 distinct CDR3 sequences, about 17% of them present only once. Source material: PBMCs or a T cell subset sorted from them (not recorded which). All receptors come from a man aged 18-30 years who had mild COVID-19 (a few samples of this study predate the infection). Cell type and time point are not known. CDR3s leave out the opening cysteine and the closing phenylalanine or tryptophan. D genes are given only for firm matches.

TRBV7-2	TRBD2	TRBJ2-5	ASSSGLAGGPSAQY
TRBV4-2	.	TRBJ2-7	ASSQVWGASYEQY
TRBV7-4	TRBD1	TRBJ1-2	ASIPTGTGGGYT
TRBV28	.	TRBJ2-3	ASRQPDRNTQY
TRBV5-1	TRBD2	TRBJ2-7	ASSPGLAINEQY
TRBV7-6	.	TRBJ2-2	ASQRGFGATGELF
TRBV29-1	.	TRBJ2-7	SVELRDNEQY
TRBV5-1	TRBD1	TRBJ2-3	ASRTGALTDTQY
TRBV9	.	TRBJ2-3	ASSADGGANTDTQY
TRBV11-1	.	TRBJ2-2	ASSSLRSTGELF
TRBV20-1	.	TRBJ1-1	SALGPSNTEAF
TRBV19	.	TRBJ2-5	ASSADQETQY
TRBV29-1	TRBD2	TRBJ2-2	SAGGGPNTGELF
TRBV5-5	.	TRBJ1-6	ASSLMDNSPLH
TRBV27	.	TRBJ2-7	ASRPEVGKFYEQY
TRBV6-2/TRBV6-3	TRBD2	TRBJ2-1	ASAKSGGSEQF
TRBV20-1	TRBD1	TRBJ1-1	SAGKQGAAEAF
TRBV14	TRBD1	TRBJ1-2	ASSQDRGMFGYT
TRBV6-2/TRBV6-3	.	TRBJ1-1	ASSYGRAEAF
TRBV5-1	.	TRBJ2-7	ASSGRRPGEQY
TRBV20-1	.	TRBJ1-1	SATRGRDIEAF
TRBV7-8	TRBD1	TRBJ1-1	ASSFGTGTLLSTEAF
TRBV6-5	TRBD2	TRBJ2-3	ASSYGTTITDTQY
TRBV4-1	TRBD1	TRBJ1-5	ASSHVQGVGQPQH